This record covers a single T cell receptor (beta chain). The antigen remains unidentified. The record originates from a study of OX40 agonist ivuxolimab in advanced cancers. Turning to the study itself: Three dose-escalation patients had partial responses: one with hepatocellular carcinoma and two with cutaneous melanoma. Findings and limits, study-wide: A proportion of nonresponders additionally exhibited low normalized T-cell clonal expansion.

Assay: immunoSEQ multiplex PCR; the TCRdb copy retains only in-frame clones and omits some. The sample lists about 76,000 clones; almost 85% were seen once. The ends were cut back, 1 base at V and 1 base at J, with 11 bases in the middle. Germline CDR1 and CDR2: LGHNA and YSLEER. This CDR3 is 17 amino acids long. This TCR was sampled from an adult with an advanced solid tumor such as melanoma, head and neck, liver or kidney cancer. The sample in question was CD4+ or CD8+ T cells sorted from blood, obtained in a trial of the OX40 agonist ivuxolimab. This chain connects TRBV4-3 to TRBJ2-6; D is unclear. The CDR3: CASSQAPAGSGANVLTF. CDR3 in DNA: TGCGCCAGCAGCCAAGCCCCTGCTGGTTCTGGGGCCAACGTCCTGACTTTC.